This TCR beta chain comes out of a study of T cell responses to AZD1222 COVID-19 vaccine. Study findings and constraints: Donors were mostly white British, more females; clonal diversity possibly underestimated.

V dropped 1 base and J dropped 10 bases, with 12 bases sitting between them. Germline V gives CDR1 SGDLS, CDR2 YYNGEE. This CDR3 has 13 amino acids. This clone appeared a few times. Its specificity is not known. Libraries were prepared by immunoSEQ multiplex PCR; TCRdb keeps only in-frame clonotypes and omits some of them. The sample has 85,000 to 100,000 clones, 86% seen once. The chain couples TRBV9 to TRBJ2-1; TRBD1 or TRBD2 may be the D gene (5 bases each). The clonotype was recovered from an adult in good health. The sequenced sample was peripheral blood, obtained on day 0 of AZD1222 vaccination. Here the CDR3 DNA reads TGTGCCAGCAGCGTATGGGACGCTGAGGAGCAGTTCTTC. It codes for CASSVWDAEEQFF.